These 5 T cell receptor beta chains were all obtained from the same sample, sequenced in a study of T-cell memory formation after mild COVID-19 (dated by TCRdb to about 2021). The library was built by means of 5' RACE. Sequenced on an Illumina NovaSeq 6000. TCRdb's own reprocessing of the public reads used fastp at Q25 and MiXCR and kept productive beta chains. Every entry covers one CDR3 protein and lists the most common genes and DNA from its rows. This sample is represented by about 360,000 distinct CDR3 sequences; over 13% of them were singletons. The ten largest clones add up to roughly a fifth of the sample. The source material was PBMCs or a T cell subset sorted from them (not recorded which). All receptors come from a man younger than 35 who had mild COVID-19 (a few samples of this study predate the infection). The sample titles of this study are shuffled in the database, so cell type and time point are left out; the donor was told from shared clones.

This clonotype was observed a handful of times. CDR3 sequence (DNA): TGTGCCAGCCTTGGGACAGGGGACTCCTACGAGCAGTACTTC. Translated: CASLGTGDSYEQYF. This chain links TRBV3-1 with TRBJ2-7; 10 nucleotides line up with TRBD1. Germline assignment: CDR1 LGHDT and CDR2 YNNKEL (reference sequence). The CDR3 sequence is 14 residues long. The trim removed 8 bases at V and 0 bases at J, leaving 4 bases unmatched.

V usage is TRBV7-3 and J usage is TRBJ1-1, with no clear D. In germline, CDR1 is SGHTA, CDR2 FQGTGA. This CDR3 contains 12 residues. V lost 5 bases and J 2 bases, leaving 6 bases between the germline ends. The CDR3 protein is CASSAQNTEAFF. The CDR3 DNA reads TGTGCCAGCAGCGCACAAAACACTGAAGCTTTCTTT.

The CDR3 protein is CASRSTGEVYGYTF. In DNA, the CDR3 is TGTGCCAGCAGGTCCACCGGGGAGGTCTATGGCTACACCTTC. This chain joins TRBV12-3 or TRBV12-4 and TRBJ1-2; no clear D gene. V gave up 6 bases and J gave up 4 bases, with 15 bases separating them. This CDR3 region has 14 residues.

V and J are TRBV6-5 and TRBJ2-1, with a tentative D call TRBD2 (6 bases). This CDR3 contains 14 residues. Germline assignment: CDR1 MNHEY and CDR2 SVGAGI. V lost 2 bases, J lost 4 bases, and 9 bases lay in between. The CDR3 DNA is TGTGCCAGCAGTTACGAACGGGGGTACAATGAGCAGTTCTTC. Residues: CASSYERGYNEQFF.

The J gene is TRBJ1-2, the V gene TRBV27, with D uncertain. Germline assignment: CDR1 MNHEY and CDR2 SMNVEV (reference sequence). This CDR3 has 14 residues. V shed 6 bases and J shed 1 base, with 12 bases lying between them. Here the CDR3 reads CASRPFGSNYGYTF. The CDR3 region has the DNA TGTGCCAGCAGGCCGTTTGGGAGTAACTATGGCTACACCTTC.